Given below is one T cell receptor (beta chain) in context. The antigen is unknown. This sample was taken from a study of cytomegalovirus exposure and HLA in healthy donors. Study-wide results and limits: It was reported that the classifier diagnosed cytomegalovirus status with high specificity and sensitivity in both the original and validation cohorts. Most TCR sequences were seen very rarely across donors, but some public TCRs occurred in many.

Amplification used 60 Vbeta primers and 13 Jbeta primers. Using immunoSEQ multiplex PCR, the repertoire was profiled, and TCRdb retains in-frame clones only, with some absent. The table includes about 220,000 clones, approximately 88% detected once. Trimming removed 5 bases from V and 1 base from J; junction bases left unmatched: 4. Germline V CDR1 and CDR2: LNHDA, SQIVND (reference sequence). The CDR3 contains 14 residues. The sequencing sample was made of PBMCs. The chain joins TRBV19 to TRBJ2-7, with 8 bases identical to TRBD2. The clonotype comes from a boy younger than 10 in good health and CMV-seronegative. CDR3 region: CASSSRGGSYEQYF. The CDR3 DNA is TGTGCCAGTAGTTCCCGGGGGGGGTCCTACGAGCAGTACTTC.